The 6 T cell receptor beta chains reported below all come from one sample, sequenced in a study of cytomegalovirus exposure and HLA in healthy donors (dated by TCRdb to about 2017). Library preparation used the immunoSEQ multiplex PCR assay. A mixture of 60 forward primers for TCR Vbeta segments and 13 reverse primers for TCR Jbeta segments was used in the multiplex PCR. Imported from immuneACCESS, the table was reduced by TCRdb to in-frame sequences with V and J called. These copies leave out some clones; in studies compared against another copy, an unresolved V gene accounts for under half, and the cause of the remainder is not known. The sample table contains some 91,000 clones; only one count was recorded for about 76% of them. The ten largest clones capture about 7% of the sample. Source material: PBMCs. The receptor set was obtained from a man aged 35-49 years in good health and CMV-seropositive.

The chain links TRBV28 to TRBJ2-1; 14 bases agree with TRBD2. The ends lost 0 bases at V and 5 bases at J; junction bases unmatched: 6. The length of the CDR3 is 18 residues. Germline V gene data show CDR1 as MDHEN and CDR2 as SYDVKM. Here the CDR3 reads CASSLWGTSGSRNNEQFF. Here the CDR3 DNA reads TGTGCCAGCAGTTTATGGGGGACTAGCGGGAGCAGGAACAATGAGCAGTTCTTC.

This clone was counted between two and nine times. The V gene is TRBV5-1, the J gene TRBJ2-1; TRBD2 matches 14 bases. The CDR3 spans 15 residues. Per the germline V gene, CDR1 is SGHRS and CDR2 is YFSETQ. Unmatched junction bases numbered 5, after V lost 4 bases and J lost 8 bases. This chain's CDR3 is CASSGTSGGIHEQFF. CDR3 DNA: TGCGCCAGCAGCGGGACTAGCGGGGGAATCCATGAGCAGTTCTTC.

The V and J genes are TRBV5-1 and TRBJ1-2; tentative D call: TRBD1 (6 bases). There are 13 residues in the CDR3. Germline V CDR1 and CDR2: SGHRS, YFSETQ. V lost 1 base, J lost 4 bases, and 8 bases lay in between. CDR3: CASSLTGSYGYTF. CDR3 nucleotides: TGCGCCAGCAGCTTGACAGGGAGCTATGGCTACACCTTC.

This chain uses TRBV5-4 with TRBJ1-3; D possibly corresponds to TRBD1 (5 bases). This CDR3 region has 17 residues. Deletions cut 4 bases from V and 4 bases from J, with 21 bases between. Germline CDR1 SGHNT, CDR2 YYREEE (reference sequence). CDR3 coding DNA: TGTGCCAGCAGCGCCCGGGCACAGGCTACCGGAGGAAACACCATATATTTT. It translates to CASSARAQATGGNTIYF.

The chain is built from TRBV19 and TRBJ1-5; D may be TRBD1 (5 bases). CDR3 length: 15 amino acids. V gave up 5 bases and J gave up 4 bases, with 15 bases separating them. The germline V gene encodes CDR1 LNHDA and CDR2 SQIVND (reference sequence). CDR3 region: CASSQTWGGNQPQHF. The CDR3 coding sequence is TGTGCCAGTAGTCAAACGTGGGGGGGAAATCAGCCCCAGCATTTT. Based on the CDR3 plus reference TRBV19 and TRBJ1-5, the full variable domain is DGGITQSPKYLFRKEGQNVTLSCEQNLNHDAMYWYRQDPGQGLRLIYYSQIVNDFQKGDIAEGYSVSREKKESFPLTVTSAQKNPTAFYLCASSQTWGGNQPQHFGDGTRLSIL.

The gene calls are TRBV9 and TRBJ2-7, with TRBD1 matching over 7 bases. Trimming at V came to 0 bases and at J to 4 bases, leaving 4 bases not matched to a gene. Germline CDR1 and CDR2: SGDLS and YYNGEE. This CDR3 has 14 amino acids. Here the CDR3 DNA reads TGTGCCAGCAGCGTAGGTGACAGGGCATACGAGCAGTACTTC. This encodes CASSVGDRAYEQYF.